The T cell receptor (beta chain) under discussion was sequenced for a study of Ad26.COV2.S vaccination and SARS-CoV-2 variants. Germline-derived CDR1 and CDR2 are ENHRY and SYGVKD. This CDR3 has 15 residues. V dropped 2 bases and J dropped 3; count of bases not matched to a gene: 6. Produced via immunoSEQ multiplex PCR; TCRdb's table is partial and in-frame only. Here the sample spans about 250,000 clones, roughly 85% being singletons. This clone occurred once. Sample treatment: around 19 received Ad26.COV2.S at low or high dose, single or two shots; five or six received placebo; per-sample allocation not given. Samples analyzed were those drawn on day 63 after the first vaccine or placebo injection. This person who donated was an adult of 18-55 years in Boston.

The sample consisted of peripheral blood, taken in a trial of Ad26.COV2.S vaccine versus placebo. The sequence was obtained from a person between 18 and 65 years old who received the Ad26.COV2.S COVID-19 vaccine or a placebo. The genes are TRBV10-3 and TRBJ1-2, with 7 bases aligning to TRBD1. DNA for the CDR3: TGTGCCATCAGTGAGCCAGAGACAGGGTACTATGGCTACACCTTC. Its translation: CAISEPETGYYGYTF.